These 4 T cell receptor beta chains share one sample of origin, sequenced in a study of blood T cell repertoires in COVID-19. Sequencing was performed with immunoSEQ multiplex PCR; in TCRdb, only in-frame clones are kept and a portion is missing. This sample has over 150,000 clones, with approximately 88% found just once. Sequenced: PBMCs or T cells enriched from blood (not recorded which). The origin of the receptors is a woman younger than 45 who had recovered from COVID-19.

The chain combines TRBV19 with TRBJ1-2, with unresolved D. The CDR3 totals 13 residues. From germline, CDR1 is LNHDA and CDR2 SQIVND (reference sequence). V lost 4 bases, J lost 4 bases, and 10 bases lay in between. The CDR3 loop is CASSKSGLYGYTF. The DNA of the CDR3 is TGTGCCAGTAGTAAAAGCGGTCTCTATGGCTACACCTTC.

This chain uses TRBV6-5 with TRBJ1-6; 8 bases are shared with TRBD1. The CDR3 extends over 15 amino acids. Trimming at V came to 5 bases and at J to 7 bases, leaving 7 bases not matched to a gene. Looked up from germline, CDR1 is MNHEY and CDR2 is SVGAGI. The CDR3 region has the DNA TGTGCCAGCAGTCCCCCTAGGGACAGGAATTCACCCCTCCACTTT. Amino acids: CASSPPRDRNSPLHF.

V usage is TRBV18 and J usage is TRBJ2-1; D might be TRBD1 (5 bases). V lost 1 base, J lost 8 bases, and 18 bases lay in between. CDR1 and CDR2 (germline): KGHSH, LQKENI. There are 16 residues in the CDR3. The CDR3 region has the DNA TGTGCCAGCTCACCACGGCTAACAGGCCTTGGGGATGAGCAGTTCTTC. This translates into CASSPRLTGLGDEQFF.

The V call is TRBV18, the J call TRBJ1-2, with D unresolved. This CDR3 has 16 amino acids. Deletions cut 3 bases from V and 6 bases from J, with 20 bases between. The germline V gene has CDR1 KGHSH and CDR2 LQKENI. CDR3 in amino acids: CASSPREVRTTNGYTF. CDR3 bases: TGTGCCAGCTCACCGCGGGAGGTCAGGACTACGAATGGCTACACCTTC.